Detailed here is one TCR beta chain. The antigen remains undetermined. The sample comes from a study of radiation and T cells in renal cell carcinoma. Sequencing was performed with immunoSEQ multiplex PCR; in TCRdb, only in-frame clones are kept and a portion is missing. The table has approximately 21,000 clones, more than 50% seen once; the top ten hold 20% to 25%. The germline CDR1 and CDR2 sequences are LNHDA and SQIVND (reference sequence). This CDR3 is 14 amino acids long. Trimming cost V 4 bases and J 6 bases, with 14 bases left between them. Noted treatment: treatment-naive control, cytoreductive nephrectomy. Clear cell pathology was present in this patient's renal cell carcinoma. Study results and caveats: Only small tumor regions of 0.8 to 1 g were sampled. Irradiated tumors held more dominant CDR3 motifs than control tumors.

The chain links TRBV19 to TRBJ2-3; D is possibly TRBD2 (7 bases). The TCR sequence derives from a human donor with renal cell carcinoma. The specimen was tumor tissue, collected from a patient whose treatment was nephrectomy without radiotherapy. CDR3 amino acids: CASSSHGGRDTQYF. The CDR3 nucleotides are TGTGCCAGTAGTAGCCACGGGGGGCGCGATACGCAGTATTTT.